The rows below give T cell receptor beta chains drawn from one sample of a study of beta chain features in type 1 diabetes. TCRdb's table, derived via immunoSEQ multiplex PCR, lists solely in-frame clones and lacks some. The sample gives about 360,000 clones, around 12% of which show up once; 0.008% to 0.011% is in the top ten. Sequencing used naive CD4+ T cells from blood. The source is a woman younger than 35 with type 1 diabetes. CDR3s include the opening cysteine and the closing phenylalanine or tryptophan. The D gene is left open where the match is weak. A row's size may be missing; if present it is once, few, many or a size class.

D gene: NA
V gene: TRBV4-1
clone size: few
J gene: TRBJ2-1
CDR3 protein: CASSHQQGDFYEQFF
CDR3 DNA: TGCGCCAGCAGCCACCAACAGGGTGACTTCTATGAGCAGTTCTTC

D gene: TRBD1
V gene: TRBV19
clone size: NA
J gene: TRBJ2-5
CDR3 protein: CASSIAGQGRETQYF
CDR3 DNA: TGTGCCAGTAGTATAGCCGGACAGGGACGAGAGACCCAGTACTTC

D gene: TRBD1
V gene: TRBV5-1
clone size: NA
J gene: TRBJ1-1
CDR3 protein: CASSLDRGNTEAFF
CDR3 DNA: TGCGCCAGCAGCTTGGACAGGGGTAACACTGAAGCTTTCTTT

D gene: NA
V gene: TRBV30
clone size: few
J gene: TRBJ2-3
CDR3 protein: CAWTVRGGDTQYF
CDR3 DNA: TGTGCCTGGACCGTACGGGGTGGAGATACGCAGTATTTT

D gene: NA
V gene: TRBV28
clone size: few
J gene: TRBJ2-6
CDR3 protein: CASRGGGAAGANVLTF
CDR3 DNA: TGTGCCAGCAGAGGAGGGGGGGCGGCTGGGGCCAACGTCCTGACTTTC

D gene: NA
V gene: TRBV4-1
clone size: NA
J gene: TRBJ1-1
CDR3 protein: CASSPPGLNTEAFF
CDR3 DNA: TGCGCCAGCAGCCCCCCGGGTTTGAACACTGAAGCTTTCTTT

D gene: NA
V gene: TRBV28
clone size: NA
J gene: TRBJ2-3
CDR3 protein: CASSLVADTQYF
CDR3 DNA: TGTGCCAGCAGTTTAGTAGCAGATACGCAGTATTTT

D gene: TRBD1
V gene: TRBV28
clone size: NA
J gene: TRBJ1-4
CDR3 protein: CASSRGPGTGLNEKLFF
CDR3 DNA: TGTGCCAGCAGTCGCGGACCCGGGACAGGGCTTAATGAAAAACTGTTTTTT

D gene: TRBD1
V gene: TRBV7-2
clone size: few
J gene: TRBJ1-5
CDR3 protein: CASSLAGGAGQPQHF
CDR3 DNA: TGTGCCAGCAGCTTAGCAGGGGGCGCGGGACAGCCCCAGCATTTT

D gene: NA
V gene: TRBV14
clone size: few
J gene: TRBJ2-1
CDR3 protein: CASSRGPVYNEQFF
CDR3 DNA: TGTGCCAGCAGCCGGGGCCCGGTTTACAATGAGCAGTTCTTC

D gene: NA
V gene: TRBV6-5
clone size: few
J gene: TRBJ1-1
CDR3 protein: CASSYSPWGSEAFF
CDR3 DNA: TGTGCCAGCAGTTACTCACCTTGGGGCTCTGAAGCTTTCTTT

D gene: NA
V gene: TRBV27
clone size: NA
J gene: TRBJ1-6
CDR3 protein: CASKRQDSPLHF
CDR3 DNA: TGTGCCAGCAAGCGGCAAGATTCACCCCTCCACTTT

D gene: NA
V gene: TRBV9
clone size: NA
J gene: TRBJ1-2
CDR3 protein: CASSVETGTYGYTF
CDR3 DNA: TGTGCCAGCAGCGTAGAAACAGGGACCTATGGCTACACCTTC

D gene: NA
V gene: TRBV7-2
clone size: few
J gene: TRBJ1-1
CDR3 protein: CASSLLGRVLAEAFF
CDR3 DNA: TGTGCCAGCAGCTTACTGGGCAGGGTGTTGGCTGAAGCTTTCTTT

D gene: TRBD1
V gene: TRBV14
clone size: few
J gene: TRBJ2-1
CDR3 protein: CASSQLTGFRDEQFF
CDR3 DNA: TGTGCCAGCAGCCAATTGACAGGGTTTCGGGATGAGCAGTTCTTC

D gene: TRBD1
V gene: TRBV9
clone size: NA
J gene: TRBJ2-3
CDR3 protein: CASSALQGVSTDTQYF
CDR3 DNA: TGTGCCAGCAGCGCCCTTCAGGGGGTTAGCACAGATACGCAGTATTTT

D gene: NA
V gene: TRBV19
clone size: NA
J gene: TRBJ1-1
CDR3 protein: CASTQEGTEAFF
CDR3 DNA: TGTGCCAGTACTCAGGAGGGGACTGAAGCTTTCTTT

D gene: NA
V gene: TRBV5-1
clone size: NA
J gene: TRBJ2-4
CDR3 protein: CASSFSDGALDIQYF
CDR3 DNA: TGCGCCAGCAGCTTCAGTGATGGGGCGCTGGACATTCAGTACTTC

D gene: NA
V gene: TRBV5-1
clone size: NA
J gene: TRBJ1-3
CDR3 protein: CASSLQSSGNTIYF
CDR3 DNA: TGCGCCAGCAGCTTACAGAGCTCTGGAAACACCATATATTTT

D gene: TRBD1
V gene: TRBV30
clone size: few
J gene: TRBJ1-3
CDR3 protein: CAWTRTGGTYTIYF
CDR3 DNA: TGTGCCTGGACCAGGACAGGGGGCACGTACACCATATATTTT

D gene: TRBD2
V gene: TRBV15
clone size: few
J gene: TRBJ2-1
CDR3 protein: CATSSPGLADNEQFF
CDR3 DNA: TGTGCCACCAGCAGTCCGGGACTAGCGGACAATGAGCAGTTCTTC

D gene: NA
V gene: TRBV19
clone size: once
J gene: TRBJ2-7
CDR3 protein: CASSIASAGYYEQYF
CDR3 DNA: TGTGCCAGTAGTATAGCCTCCGCAGGGTACTACGAGCAGTACTTC

D gene: TRBD1
V gene: TRBV28
clone size: few
J gene: TRBJ2-7
CDR3 protein: CASSSPRQGYSYEQYF
CDR3 DNA: TGTGCCAGCAGTTCCCCTCGACAGGGGTATTCCTACGAGCAGTACTTC

D gene: NA
V gene: TRBV15
clone size: few
J gene: TRBJ1-2
CDR3 protein: CATSRDFYGYTF
CDR3 DNA: TGTGCCACCAGCAGGGACTTCTATGGCTACACCTTC

D gene: TRBD1
V gene: TRBV5-1
clone size: few
J gene: TRBJ2-2
CDR3 protein: CAAGTANTGELFF
CDR3 DNA: TGCGCCGCCGGGACAGCGAACACCGGGGAGCTGTTTTTT

D gene: TRBD2
V gene: TRBV19
clone size: NA
J gene: TRBJ2-5
CDR3 protein: CATRPVAGMETQYF
CDR3 DNA: TGTGCCACCCGGCCGGTAGCGGGAATGGAGACCCAGTACTTC

D gene: NA
V gene: TRBV30
clone size: few
J gene: TRBJ2-5
CDR3 protein: CACQTLGVTGTQYF
CDR3 DNA: TGTGCCTGTCAAACCCTGGGAGTAACTGGGACCCAGTACTTC

D gene: TRBD1
V gene: TRBV7-2
clone size: few
J gene: TRBJ1-5
CDR3 protein: CASSLTGGVGNQPQHF
CDR3 DNA: TGTGCCAGCAGCCTGACAGGGGGAGTCGGCAATCAGCCCCAGCATTTT

D gene: TRBD2
V gene: TRBV6-1
clone size: few
J gene: TRBJ2-1
CDR3 protein: CASSDRPTSVTYNEQFF
CDR3 DNA: TGTGCCAGCAGTGACCGGCCTACTAGCGTCACCTACAATGAGCAGTTCTTC

D gene: NA
V gene: TRBV18
clone size: NA
J gene: TRBJ1-1
CDR3 protein: CASSQGQPNTEAFF
CDR3 DNA: TGTGCCAGCTCACAAGGACAGCCTAACACTGAAGCTTTCTTT

D gene: TRBD1
V gene: TRBV5-4
clone size: NA
J gene: TRBJ2-7
CDR3 protein: CASSFRQGSYEQYF
CDR3 DNA: TGTGCCAGCAGCTTTCGACAGGGGAGCTACGAGCAGTACTTC

D gene: NA
V gene: TRBV20-1
clone size: few
J gene: TRBJ1-2
CDR3 protein: CSGQEYGYTF
CDR3 DNA: TGCAGTGGACAGGAATATGGCTACACCTTC

D gene: TRBD2
V gene: TRBV30
clone size: few
J gene: TRBJ2-7
CDR3 protein: CAWSPMGGTYEQYF
CDR3 DNA: TGTGCCTGGAGTCCAATGGGGGGGACCTACGAGCAGTACTTC

D gene: TRBD2
V gene: TRBV25-1
clone size: few
J gene: TRBJ2-2
CDR3 protein: CASIAAGSPGELFF
CDR3 DNA: TGTGCCAGCATAGCAGCGGGATCCCCCGGGGAGCTGTTTTTT

D gene: TRBD2
V gene: TRBV29-1
clone size: NA
J gene: TRBJ2-3
CDR3 protein: CSVAGLPITDTQYF
CDR3 DNA: TGCAGCGTAGCGGGACTACCGATCACAGATACGCAGTATTTT

D gene: NA
V gene: TRBV4-1
clone size: few
J gene: TRBJ2-4
CDR3 protein: CASSPVGGLAKNIQYF
CDR3 DNA: TGCGCCAGCAGCCCCGTCGGCGGTCTAGCCAAAAACATTCAGTACTTC

D gene: TRBD1
V gene: TRBV5-4
clone size: few
J gene: TRBJ2-2
CDR3 protein: CASSSGQVTGELFF
CDR3 DNA: TGTGCCAGCAGCTCCGGACAGGTCACCGGGGAGCTGTTTTTT

D gene: NA
V gene: TRBV5-6
clone size: few
J gene: TRBJ2-1
CDR3 protein: CASSSYTYRDNEQFF
CDR3 DNA: TGTGCCAGCAGCTCCTACACCTACAGAGACAATGAGCAGTTCTTC

D gene: NA
V gene: TRBV18
clone size: NA
J gene: TRBJ2-3
CDR3 protein: CASSPVLGQSTDTQYF
CDR3 DNA: TGTGCCAGCTCACCGGTTTTGGGGCAGAGCACAGATACGCAGTATTTT

D gene: NA
V gene: TRBV18
clone size: NA
J gene: TRBJ1-3
CDR3 protein: CASSLQEQGFTGNTIYF
CDR3 DNA: TGTGCCAGCTCGTTACAAGAACAGGGCTTTACTGGAAACACCATATATTTT

D gene: NA
V gene: TRBV7-6
clone size: NA
J gene: TRBJ2-1
CDR3 protein: CASSLGELGGEQFF
CDR3 DNA: TGTGCCAGCAGCTTAGGGGAGTTAGGCGGTGAGCAGTTCTTC

D gene: TRBD1
V gene: TRBV9
clone size: NA
J gene: TRBJ1-3
CDR3 protein: CASSVAVGQGPGNTIYF
CDR3 DNA: TGTGCCAGCAGCGTAGCTGTGGGACAGGGTCCTGGAAACACCATATATTTT

D gene: NA
V gene: TRBV30
clone size: NA
J gene: TRBJ2-3
CDR3 protein: CAWGKGGGTDTQYF
CDR3 DNA: TGTGCCTGGGGTAAGGGCGGGGGCACAGATACGCAGTATTTT

D gene: NA
V gene: TRBV18
clone size: few
J gene: TRBJ1-6
CDR3 protein: CASSPSEVLYNSPLHF
CDR3 DNA: TGTGCCAGCTCACCCAGCGAGGTTCTCTATAATTCACCCCTCCACTTT

D gene: NA
V gene: TRBV21-1
clone size: NA
J gene: TRBJ2-7
CDR3 protein: CASSKGQVKESYEQYF
CDR3 DNA: TGTGCCAGCAGCAAGGGACAGGTGAAGGAATCCTACGAGCAGTACTTC

D gene: NA
V gene: TRBV27
clone size: few
J gene: TRBJ1-2
CDR3 protein: CASSLGGRGNYGYTF
CDR3 DNA: TGTGCCAGCAGTTTAGGGGGCCGTGGGAACTATGGCTACACCTTC

D gene: NA
V gene: TRBV4-1
clone size: few
J gene: TRBJ1-2
CDR3 protein: CASSHPVIGRSYGYTF
CDR3 DNA: TGCGCCAGCAGCCACCCCGTGATCGGAAGGAGCTATGGCTACACCTTC

D gene: TRBD1
V gene: TRBV18
clone size: few
J gene: TRBJ1-5
CDR3 protein: CASSTGTGGVQPQHF
CDR3 DNA: TGTGCCAGCTCAACCGGGACAGGGGGCGTTCAGCCCCAGCATTTT

D gene: NA
V gene: TRBV30
clone size: NA
J gene: TRBJ2-2
CDR3 protein: CAWSHRGLFTGELFF
CDR3 DNA: TGTGCCTGGAGCCACCGGGGACTTTTCACCGGGGAGCTGTTTTTT

D gene: NA
V gene: TRBV28
clone size: NA
J gene: TRBJ2-2
CDR3 protein: CASRGAMPGELFF
CDR3 DNA: TGTGCCAGCAGGGGGGCGATGCCCGGGGAGCTGTTTTTT

D gene: TRBD1
V gene: TRBV7-9
clone size: NA
J gene: TRBJ2-7
CDR3 protein: CASSQSGGQGSWF
CDR3 DNA: TGTGCCAGCAGCCAAAGCGGAGGACAGGGTAGTTGGTTC

D gene: TRBD1
V gene: TRBV7-2
clone size: few
J gene: TRBJ1-4
CDR3 protein: CASSEGGTGDEKLFF
CDR3 DNA: TGTGCCAGCAGCGAGGGGGGGACAGGAGATGAAAAACTGTTTTTT

D gene: NA
V gene: TRBV6-4
clone size: NA
J gene: TRBJ2-1
CDR3 protein: CASSLTVNYNEQFF
CDR3 DNA: TGTGCCAGCAGTTTGACTGTTAACTACAATGAGCAGTTCTTC

D gene: TRBD2
V gene: TRBV7-9
clone size: few
J gene: TRBJ2-1
CDR3 protein: CASSPRGLAGFNSEQFF
CDR3 DNA: TGTGCCAGCAGCCCTCGAGGACTAGCGGGCTTCAATAGTGAGCAGTTCTTC

D gene: TRBD2
V gene: TRBV4-3
clone size: NA
J gene: TRBJ2-1
CDR3 protein: CASSQDGGVLYNEQFF
CDR3 DNA: TGCGCCAGCAGCCAAGACGGGGGGGTACTGTACAATGAGCAGTTCTTC

D gene: NA
V gene: TRBV19
clone size: few
J gene: TRBJ2-3
CDR3 protein: CASSIKFRSSGDTQYF
CDR3 DNA: TGTGCCAGTAGTATAAAGTTCCGGTCCAGCGGAGATACGCAGTATTTT

D gene: NA
V gene: TRBV19
clone size: NA
J gene: TRBJ2-1
CDR3 protein: CASSGGTSRSPHEQFF
CDR3 DNA: TGTGCCAGTAGTGGCGGGACTTCTCGCTCCCCGCATGAGCAGTTCTTC

D gene: TRBD2
V gene: TRBV4-1
clone size: NA
J gene: TRBJ2-3
CDR3 protein: CASSPSSGLATDTQYF
CDR3 DNA: TGCGCCAGCAGCCCAAGTTCGGGACTAGCTACAGATACGCAGTATTTT

D gene: NA
V gene: TRBV7-9
clone size: few
J gene: TRBJ2-3
CDR3 protein: CASSSHGGSTDTQYF
CDR3 DNA: TGTGCCAGCAGCTCCCATGGTGGCTCGACAGATACGCAGTATTTT

D gene: NA
V gene: TRBV28
clone size: NA
J gene: TRBJ2-5
CDR3 protein: CASSPLGETQYF
CDR3 DNA: TGTGCCAGCAGTCCTTTGGGCGAGACCCAGTACTTC